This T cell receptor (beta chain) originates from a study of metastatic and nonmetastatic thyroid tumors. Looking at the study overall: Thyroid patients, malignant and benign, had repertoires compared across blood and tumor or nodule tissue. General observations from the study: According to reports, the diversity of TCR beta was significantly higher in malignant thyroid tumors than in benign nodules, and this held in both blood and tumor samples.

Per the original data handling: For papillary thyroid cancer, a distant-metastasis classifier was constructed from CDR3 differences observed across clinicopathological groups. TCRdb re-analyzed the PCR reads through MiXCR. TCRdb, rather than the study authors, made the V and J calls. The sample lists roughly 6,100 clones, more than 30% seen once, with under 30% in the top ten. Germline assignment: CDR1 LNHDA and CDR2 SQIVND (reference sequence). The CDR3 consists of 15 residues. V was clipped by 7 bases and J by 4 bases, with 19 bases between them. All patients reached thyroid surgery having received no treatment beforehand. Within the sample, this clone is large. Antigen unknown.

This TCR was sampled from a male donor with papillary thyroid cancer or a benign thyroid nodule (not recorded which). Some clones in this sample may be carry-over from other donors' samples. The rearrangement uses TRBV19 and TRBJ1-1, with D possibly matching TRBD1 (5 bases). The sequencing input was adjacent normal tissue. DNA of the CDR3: TGTGCCAGTAAAGACAGTTTGGGCGTTGGCACTGAAGCTTTCTTT. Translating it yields CASKDSLGVGTEAFF.